Listed here are 5 T cell receptor beta chains from one sample, sequenced in a study of beta chain features in type 1 diabetes. Expressed TCRB transcripts were sequenced after all isolated RNA was converted to cDNA. Clones were read by immunoSEQ multiplex PCR, and TCRdb kept only the in-frame ones, dropping some. The sample has some 150,000 clones, 9.2% seen once; the top ten hold 0.68%. The sequencing sample was made of central memory CD4+ T cells from blood. The receptors originated from a man aged 18-30 years in good health.

The chain joins TRBV6-5 to TRBJ2-2; D perhaps matches TRBD2 (6 bases). The CDR3 runs to 16 residues. V lost 2 bases and J 1 base, leaving 11 bases between the germline ends. Germline CDR1 reads MNHEY; CDR2 reads SVGAGI. CDR3 nucleotides: TGTGCCAGCAGTTACGACGGGACTCAGAACACCGGGGAGCTGTTTTTT. Amino acid sequence: CASSYDGTQNTGELFF.

This chain connects TRBV29-1 to TRBJ2-1, with 10 bases identical to TRBD1. V gave up 5 bases and J gave up 7 bases; unmatched junction bases: 5. Germline V gene data show CDR1 as SQVTM and CDR2 as ANQGSEA. This CDR3 has 13 amino acids. The CDR3 region has the DNA TGCAGCGTTTCTGGACAGGGGGGAAATGAGCAGTTCTTC. Protein: CSVSGQGGNEQFF.

There are a few counts of this clone. CDR3 coding DNA: TGTGCCAGCTCAGAACTAGCCGCTTCACCCCTCCACTTT. Translating it yields CASSELAASPLHF. The chain couples TRBV18 to TRBJ1-6; D not certain. This CDR3 has 13 residues. Trimming pared 5 bases from V and 9 bases from J, leaving 11 bases between. The germline V gene encodes CDR1 KGHSH and CDR2 LQKENI.

This chain joins TRBV5-1 and TRBJ2-4, with TRBD2 identical over 11 bases. The CDR3 covers 18 residues. J was trimmed by 0 bases and V by 0 bases; bases with no gene match: 5. Looked up from germline, CDR1 is SGHRS and CDR2 is YFSETQ. CDR3 residues: CASSLEGSGGAAKNIQYF. As DNA, the CDR3 is TGCGCCAGCAGCTTGGAAGGTAGCGGGGGGGCAGCCAAAAACATTCAGTACTTC.

CDR3 in amino acids: CASSQATGTSGGSSYNEQFF. For the CDR3, the DNA is TGCGCCAGCAGCCAAGCGACCGGGACTAGCGGGGGGTCCTCCTACAATGAGCAGTTCTTC. This sequence joins TRBV4-1 and TRBJ2-1, with TRBD2 matching over 15 bases. V dropped 1 base and J dropped 0; count of bases not matched to a gene: 7. CDR1 is MGHRA, CDR2 YSYEKL, per germline. The CDR3 runs to 20 residues.